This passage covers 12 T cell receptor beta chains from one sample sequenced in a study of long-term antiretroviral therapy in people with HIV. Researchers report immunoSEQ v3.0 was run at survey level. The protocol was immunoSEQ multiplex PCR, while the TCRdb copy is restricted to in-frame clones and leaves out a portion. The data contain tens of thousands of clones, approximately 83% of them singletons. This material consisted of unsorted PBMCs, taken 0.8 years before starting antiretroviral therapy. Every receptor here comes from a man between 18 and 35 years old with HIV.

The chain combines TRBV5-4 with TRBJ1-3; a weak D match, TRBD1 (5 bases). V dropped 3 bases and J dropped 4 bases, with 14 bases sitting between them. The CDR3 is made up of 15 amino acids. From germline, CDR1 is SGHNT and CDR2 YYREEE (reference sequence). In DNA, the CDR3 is TGTGCCAGCAGCTCGGGGGTATTGGGCGGAAACACCATATATTTT. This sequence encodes CASSSGVLGGNTIYF. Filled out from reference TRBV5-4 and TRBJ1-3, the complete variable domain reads ETGVTQSPTHLIKTRGQQVTLRCSSQSGHNTVSWYQQALGQGPQFIFQYYREEENGRGNFPPRFSGLQFPNYSSELNVNALELDDSALYLCASSSGVLGGNTIYFGEGSWLTVV.

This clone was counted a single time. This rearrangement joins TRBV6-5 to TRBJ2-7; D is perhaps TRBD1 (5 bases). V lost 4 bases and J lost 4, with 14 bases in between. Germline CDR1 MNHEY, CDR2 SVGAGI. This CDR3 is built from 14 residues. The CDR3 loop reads CASSFQLSGYEQYF. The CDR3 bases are TGTGCCAGCAGTTTCCAACTATCAGGGTACGAGCAGTACTTC.

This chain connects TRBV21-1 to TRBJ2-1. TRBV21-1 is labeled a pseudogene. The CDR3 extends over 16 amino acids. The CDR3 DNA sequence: TGTGCCAGCAGCAAGCAGACCCCGCTTTCCTACAATGAGCAGTTCTTC. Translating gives CASSKQTPLSYNEQFF.

CDR3 coding DNA: TGTGCCAGTAGTATAGACAGCAGATATCAGCCCCAGCATTTT. It encodes CASSIDSRYQPQHF. V gene TRBV19 combines with J gene TRBJ1-5; no definite D call. The V end lost 0 bases, the J end lost 5 bases, and 8 bases lay between the germline ends. The CDR3 totals 14 residues. Per germline, CDR1 LNHDA and CDR2 SQIVND (reference sequence).

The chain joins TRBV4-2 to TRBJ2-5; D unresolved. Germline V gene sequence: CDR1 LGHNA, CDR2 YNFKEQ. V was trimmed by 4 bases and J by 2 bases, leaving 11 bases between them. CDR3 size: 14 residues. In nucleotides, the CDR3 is TGTGCCAGCAGCCGGAACACGGTTCAAGAGACCCAGTACTTC. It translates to CASSRNTVQETQYF.

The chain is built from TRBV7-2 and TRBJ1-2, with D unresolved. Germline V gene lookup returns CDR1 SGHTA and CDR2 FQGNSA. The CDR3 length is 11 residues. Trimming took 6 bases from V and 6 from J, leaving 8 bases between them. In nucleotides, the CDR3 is TGTGCCAGCAGTCAAATCGATGGCTACACCTTC. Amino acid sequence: CASSQIDGYTF.

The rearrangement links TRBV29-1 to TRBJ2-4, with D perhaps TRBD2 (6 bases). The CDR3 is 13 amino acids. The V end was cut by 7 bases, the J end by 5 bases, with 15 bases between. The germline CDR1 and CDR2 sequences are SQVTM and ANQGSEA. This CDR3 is CSAIGGSQNIQYF. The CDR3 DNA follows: TGCAGCGCCATTGGGGGGAGTCAAAACATTCAGTACTTC.

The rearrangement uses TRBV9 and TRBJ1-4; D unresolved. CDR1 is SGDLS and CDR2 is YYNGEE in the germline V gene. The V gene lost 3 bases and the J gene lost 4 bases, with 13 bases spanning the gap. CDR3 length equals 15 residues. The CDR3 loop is CASSAQEDVNEKLFF. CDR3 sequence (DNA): TGTGCCAGCAGCGCCCAAGAGGACGTTAATGAAAAACTGTTTTTT.

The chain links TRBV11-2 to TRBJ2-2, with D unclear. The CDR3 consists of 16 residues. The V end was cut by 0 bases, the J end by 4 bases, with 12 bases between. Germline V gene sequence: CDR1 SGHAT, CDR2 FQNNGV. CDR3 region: CASSLEYRSSTGELFF. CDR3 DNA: TGTGCCAGCAGCTTAGAGTACCGATCTAGCACCGGGGAGCTGTTTTTT.

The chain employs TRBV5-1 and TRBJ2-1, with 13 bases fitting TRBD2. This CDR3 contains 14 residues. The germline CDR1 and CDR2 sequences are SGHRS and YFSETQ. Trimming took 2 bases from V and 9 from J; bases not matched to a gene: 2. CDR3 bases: TGCGCCAGCAGCTTAGGACTAGCGGGAGTTGAGCAGTTCTTC. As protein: CASSLGLAGVEQFF. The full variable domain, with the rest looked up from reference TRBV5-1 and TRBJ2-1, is KAGVTQTPRYLIKTRGQQVTLSCSPISGHRSVSWYQQTPGQGLQFLFEYFSETQRNKGNFPGRFSGRQFSNSRSEMNVSTLELGDSALYLCASSLGLAGVEQFFGPGTRLTVL.

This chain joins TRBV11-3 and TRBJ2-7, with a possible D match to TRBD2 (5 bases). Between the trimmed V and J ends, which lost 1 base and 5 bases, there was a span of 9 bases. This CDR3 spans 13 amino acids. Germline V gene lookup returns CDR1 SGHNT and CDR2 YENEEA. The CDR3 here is CASSLGFGDEQYF. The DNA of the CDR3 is TGTGCCAGCAGCTTAGGGTTCGGGGACGAGCAGTACTTC.

CDR3 coding DNA: TGTGCCATCCAATCGGACAGGGGGGACTCCTACAATGAGCAGTTCTTC. This sequence encodes CAIQSDRGDSYNEQFF. The rearrangement links TRBV10-3 to TRBJ2-1; 10 bases map to TRBD1. This CDR3 spans 16 amino acids. Germline-derived CDR1 and CDR2 are ENHRY and SYGVKD. The junction had 7 bases not matched to a gene; V was cut back by 8 bases and J by 0 bases.